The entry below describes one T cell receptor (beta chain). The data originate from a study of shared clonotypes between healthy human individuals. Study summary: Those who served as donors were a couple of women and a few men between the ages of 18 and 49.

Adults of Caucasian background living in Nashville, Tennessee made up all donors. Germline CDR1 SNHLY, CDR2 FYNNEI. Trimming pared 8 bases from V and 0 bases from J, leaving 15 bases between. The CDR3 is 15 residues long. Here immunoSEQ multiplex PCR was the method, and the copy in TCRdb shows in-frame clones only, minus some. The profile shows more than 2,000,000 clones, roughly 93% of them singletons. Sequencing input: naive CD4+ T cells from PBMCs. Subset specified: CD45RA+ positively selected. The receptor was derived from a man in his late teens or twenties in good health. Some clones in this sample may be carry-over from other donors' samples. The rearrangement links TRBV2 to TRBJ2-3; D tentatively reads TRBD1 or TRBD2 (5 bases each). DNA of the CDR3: TGTGCCAGCCTTTTTGAGAGGGGAAGCACAGATACGCAGTATTTT. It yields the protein CASLFERGSTDTQYF.